This is a list of T cell receptor beta chains from one sample in a study of blood T cells in healthy people across ages. Using its own MiXCR run on the 5' RACE reads, TCRdb lists one record per CDR3 protein. The sample includes more than 1 million distinct CDR3 sequences, 35% to 55% seen only once; the top ten take approximately 20%. Material for sequencing was blood. The receptor source for this set is a woman aged 60 to 75 in good health. Each CDR3 is given with its conserved first and last residue. D genes are given only for firm matches. A clone size is listed for some rows: how often the clone was seen (once, few, many), or a class if it is expanded.

size	V	J	D	CDR3	DNA
few	TRBV6-5	TRBJ2-5	TRBD2	CASSHSGGRETQYF	TGTGCCAGCAGTCATAGCGGGGGGAGAGAGACCCAGTACTTC
few	TRBV27	TRBJ2-5	TRBD1	CASREASGTGGSRETQYF	TGTGCCAGCAGAGAGGCATCCGGGACAGGGGGCAGTAGGGAGACCCAGTACTTC
few	TRBV25-1	TRBJ2-5	TRBD1	CASSESRQGLGETQYF	TGTGCCAGCAGTGAATCTCGACAGGGGCTCGGAGAGACCCAGTACTTC
.	TRBV5-1	TRBJ2-1	.	CASSLSGGLFPNEQFF	TGCGCCAGCAGCTTATCGGGTGGGCTATTCCCCAATGAGCAGTTCTTC
few	TRBV10-3	TRBJ2-1	TRBD2	CAISDQKGTSGRNEQFF	TGTGCCATCAGTGATCAAAAGGGGACTAGCGGGAGAAATGAGCAGTTCTTC
.	TRBV4-1	TRBJ1-2	.	CASSHPDGQDINRGYTF	TGCGCCAGCAGCCACCCCGACGGACAAGACATTAATCGGGGCTACACCTTC
.	TRBV7-9	TRBJ2-5	.	CASSSLPDQETQYF	TGTGCCAGCAGCTCCCTCCCAGACCAAGAGACCCAGTACTTC
.	TRBV11-2	TRBJ2-1	.	CASSLVGPPSYNEQFF	TGTGCCAGCAGCTTAGTAGGGCCCCCCTCCTACAATGAGCAGTTCTTC
.	TRBV2	TRBJ2-1	TRBD2	CASSESGGRALGMPFF	TGTGCCAGCAGTGAATCTGGCGGGAGGGCCTTGGGGATGCCGTTCTTC
.	TRBV4-3	TRBJ2-7	TRBD2	CASSPQRTSGYEQYF	TGCGCCAGCAGCCCCCAGCGGACTAGCGGCTACGAGCAGTACTTC
few	TRBV6-5	TRBJ2-7	TRBD2	CASSPSSGNSDEQYF	TGTGCCAGCAGTCCCAGTAGCGGGAATAGCGACGAGCAGTACTTC
.	TRBV7-9	TRBJ2-7	.	CASSLSADFYEQYF	TGTGCCAGCAGCTTATCAGCTGATTTCTACGAGCAGTACTTC
.	TRBV6-6	TRBJ2-1	.	CASSSAARGGKNEQFF	TGTGCCAGCAGTTCGGCGGCCAGGGGAGGGAAGAATGAGCAGTTCTTC
.	TRBV27	TRBJ1-6	.	CASRSGNYNSPLHF	TGTGCCAGCAGGTCAGGGAATTATAATTCACCCCTCCACTTT
.	TRBV29-1	TRBJ2-7	TRBD1	CSVVGTGASNEQYF	TGCAGCGTTGTAGGGACAGGGGCCTCCAACGAGCAGTACTTC
few	TRBV20-1	TRBJ2-1	TRBD2	CSATGTSGSPPGLFF	TGCAGTGCTACCGGGACTAGCGGGAGCCCCCCTGGGCTGTTCTTC
.	TRBV28	TRBJ2-7	TRBD2	CASSFPHTGTSGRASEQYF	TGTGCCAGCAGTTTTCCCCACACCGGGACTAGCGGGAGGGCCTCCGAGCAGTACTTC
.	TRBV20-1	TRBJ2-3	TRBD1	CSAPGQGSDTQYF	TGCAGTGCACCGGGACAGGGTTCAGATACGCAGTATTTT
few	TRBV25-1	TRBJ2-7	TRBD1	CASRDRGMIYEQYF	TGTGCCAGTCGGGACAGGGGGATGATCTACGAGCAGTACTTC
.	TRBV2	TRBJ2-5	TRBD1	CASMLDRGRLQETQYF	TGTGCCAGCATGTTGGACAGGGGACGATTACAAGAGACCCAGTACTTC
.	TRBV27	TRBJ2-5	TRBD2	CASSLGLAGSSHQYF	TGTGCCAGCAGTCTCGGACTAGCGGGATCGTCCCACCAGTACTTC
.	TRBV5-1	TRBJ2-7	.	CARSLHYEQYF	TGCGCCCGCAGCCTCCATTACGAGCAGTACTTC
.	TRBV7-9	TRBJ2-3	.	CASSFGPNYTDTQYF	TGTGCCAGCAGCTTCGGCCCAAACTACACAGATACGCAGTATTTT
few	TRBV2	TRBJ1-5	.	CASSAQGSNQPQHF	TGTGCCAGCAGTGCTCAGGGGAGCAATCAGCCCCAGCATTTT
.	TRBV3-1	TRBJ2-1	TRBD2	CASSQEGGAGVPYNEQFF	TGTGCCAGCAGCCAAGAAGGAGGCGCGGGAGTGCCCTACAATGAGCAGTTCTTC
many	TRBV12-3/TRBV12-4	TRBJ2-7	.	CASSLARTYEQYF	TGTGCCAGCAGTTTAGCTAGAACCTACGAGCAGTACTTC
.	TRBV6-5	TRBJ1-2	.	CASSYVPGSDGYTF	TGTGCCAGCAGTTACGTCCCGGGGAGTGATGGCTACACCTTC
few	TRBV25-1	TRBJ2-7	.	CASSNRDLTYEQYF	TGTGCCAGCAGTAACCGGGACCTAACTTACGAGCAGTACTTC
few	TRBV7-9	TRBJ2-7	TRBD1	CASSFAGGQSYEQYF	TGTGCCAGCAGCTTTGCAGGGGGCCAATCCTACGAGCAGTACTTC
many	TRBV28	TRBJ2-1	.	CASRPDPSSYNEQFF	TGTGCCAGCAGACCCGACCCAAGCTCCTACAATGAGCAGTTCTTC
few	TRBV7-2	TRBJ1-6	.	CASSFGGDSPLHF	TGTGCCAGCAGCTTTGGGGGAGACTCACCCCTCCACTTT
.	TRBV5-5	TRBJ2-3	.	CASARLTDTQYF	TGTGCCAGCGCTAGGTTGACAGATACGCAGTATTTT
few	TRBV4-2	TRBJ2-3	TRBD2	CASSGPGLAGGAVTDTQYF	TGTGCCAGCAGCGGACCGGGACTAGCGGGAGGAGCGGTTACAGATACGCAGTATTTT
.	TRBV29-1	TRBJ1-1	.	CSVEGTYEAFF	TGCAGCGTTGAAGGGACCTATGAAGCTTTCTTT